This T cell receptor (beta chain) was found in a study of T cell changes during pregnancy in multiple sclerosis. Data came from immunoSEQ multiplex PCR; TCRdb stores just in-frame clones and leaves some out. The sample yields about 72,000 clones, less than 95% seen once. V was cut by 0 bases and J by 4 bases, with 14 bases left in between. This CDR3 has 16 residues. Germline V CDR1 and CDR2: SGHDT, YYEEEE. The sample in question was peripheral blood, obtained in the second trimester of pregnancy. The V call is TRBV5-6, the J call TRBJ1-5; weak D call: TRBD1 (6 bases). The clonotype comes from a female donor with multiple sclerosis, enrolled in a pregnancy study. CDR3 DNA sequence: TGTGCCAGCAGCTTGGGGGAGACAGGTGGGAATCAGCCCCAGCATTTT. The encoded protein is CASSLGETGGNQPQHF.